What follows are 21 T cell receptor beta chains derived from one specimen sequenced in a study of regulatory T cells in long-lasting Graves disease (dated by TCRdb to the early 2020s). Receptor libraries were prepared by multiplex PCR. Sequencing was performed on an Illumina HiSeq 4000. TCR beta libraries were built with iRepertoire HTBI primers and Arm-PCR amplification of CDR3 regions. TCRdb redid the processing of the public reads, applying fastp at Q25 and MiXCR, and retained in-frame beta chains. Rows matching on CDR3 protein sequence are summarized as one entry with the most common DNA and genes. In this sample the table shows more than 300,000 distinct CDR3 sequences, about a sixth of which occur a single time. Of the sample, 22% is held by the ten largest clones. Reading the label with the study, this specimen's time point is: newly diagnosed GD, antithyroid drugs for less than 3 months. For both TCR sequencing and RNA sequencing, RNA was extracted from PBMCs in TRIzol.

This sample comprised peripheral blood mononuclear cells (PBMCs), obtained at new diagnosis, from a patient treated with antithyroid drugs. These receptors were taken from a female donor with Graves disease.

This clonotype was seen ten or more times. The chain has TRBV5-4 and TRBJ2-3, with 16 bases lining up with TRBD2. CDR1 SGHNT and CDR2 YYREEE come from the germline V gene (reference sequence). J gave up 3 bases and V 3 bases, and 10 bases lay outside the gene matches. The CDR3 totals 19 residues. The CDR3 protein is CASSSGTSGGAIRTDTQYF. In DNA form, the CDR3 reads TGTGCCAGCAGCTCTGGGACTAGCGGGGGGGCAATAAGGACAGATACGCAGTATTTT.

J is TRBJ2-2 and V is TRBV6-2 or TRBV6-3; 7 bases are shared with TRBD2. This CDR3 region has 16 residues. The germline V gene encodes CDR1 MNHEY and CDR2 SVGEGT. V lost 4 bases to trimming and J lost 3 bases; unmatched junction nucleotides: 8. The CDR3 sequence is CASSLGLVGDTGELFF. As DNA, the CDR3 is TGTGCCAGCAGTTTAGGACTAGTGGGAGACACCGGGGAGCTGTTTTTT.

This clonotype was seen at least ten times. This CDR3 is CASSLRMGRAQETQYF. As DNA, the CDR3 is TGTGCCAGCAGTTTACGGATGGGGAGGGCCCAAGAGACCCAGTACTTC. The chain links TRBV28 to TRBJ2-5; the match to TRBD2 covers 7 bases. The CDR3 runs 16 residues. The germline V gene has CDR1 MDHEN and CDR2 SYDVKM. Trimming took 2 bases from V and 1 from J; bases not matched to a gene: 7.

This clonotype has just a few counts. V is TRBV20-1 and J is TRBJ1-1; 9 bases line up with TRBD1. Germline loops: CDR1 DFQATT, CDR2 SNEGSKA (reference sequence). The CDR3 covers 16 residues. With 5 bases clipped from V and 4 bases from J, the junction kept 14 bases outside the gene matches. CDR3 nucleotides: TGCAGTGCTCCCACAGCCAAGGACAGGGGTATCACTGAAGCTTTCTTT. It is translated as CSAPTAKDRGITEAFF.

This clonotype was recorded at least ten times. The chain's CDR3 is CASTLGWGAAWSATEAFF. CDR3 in DNA: TGTGCCAGCACCCTCGGTTGGGGGGCGGCTTGGTCAGCCACTGAAGCTTTCTTT. J is TRBJ1-1 and V is TRBV7-2, with a weak D call TRBD1 (6 bases). The CDR3 has 18 amino acids. V lost 7 bases to trimming and J lost 4 bases, with 28 bases between them. Germline assignment: CDR1 SGHTA and CDR2 FQGNSA.

This clonotype was seen many times. This chain links TRBV30 with TRBJ2-7; D could derive from TRBD1 or TRBD2 (5 bases each). Germline V gives CDR1 GTSNPN, CDR2 SVGIG (reference sequence). Trimming took off 4 bases at V and 2 bases at J, with 12 bases between the two ends. The CDR3 totals 13 residues. The CDR3 loop is CAWMPRGAYEQYF. CDR3 sequence (DNA): TGTGCCTGGATGCCACGGGGCGCCTACGAGCAGTACTTC.

This clonotype turned up a few times. The chain uses TRBV12-3 or TRBV12-4 and TRBJ1-5; D perhaps matches TRBD1 (5 bases). CDR3 length: 14 residues. The V end was cut by 5 bases, the J end by 1 base, with 9 bases between. The CDR3 loop is CASSPGPSNQPQHF. The DNA for the CDR3 is TGTGCCAGCAGTCCAGGGCCAAGCAATCAGCCCCAGCATTTT.

This clonotype was seen repeatedly, ten times or more. The chain is built from TRBV24-1 and TRBJ2-1; 10 bases line up with TRBD1. V lost 0 bases and J lost 8; bases outside the gene matches: 9. Germline CDR1 KGHDR, CDR2 SFDVKD. This CDR3 spans 17 amino acids. DNA for the CDR3: TGTGCCACCAGTGATTTGTACGGGACAGGGGCGGTAGATGAGCAGTTCTTC. It is translated as CATSDLYGTGAVDEQFF.

The rearrangement joins TRBV7-6 to TRBJ2-7; 11 bases are a match to TRBD1. The germline V gene encodes CDR1 SGHVS and CDR2 FNYEAQ. The trim removed 5 bases at V and 8 bases at J, leaving 8 bases unmatched. The CDR3 is made up of 14 amino acids. CDR3 nucleotide sequence: TGTGCCAGCAGCCTAGGGACAGGGGGGAGGAAGCAGTACTTC. Its translation is CASSLGTGGRKQYF.

At least ten counts were recorded for this clonotype. The J gene is TRBJ2-5, the V gene TRBV12-3 or TRBV12-4; 7 bases map to TRBD1. V was clipped by 5 bases and J by 5 bases; unmatched bases: 14. This CDR3 has 16 amino acids. CDR3 DNA sequence: TGTGCCAGCAGTAGCCGACAGGGCCGGAGTTTGGAGACCCAGTACTTC. Its protein product is CASSSRQGRSLETQYF.

This clonotype has only a few counts. V and J are TRBV12-3 or TRBV12-4 and TRBJ1-3; D ambiguous. Trimming removed 3 bases at V and 0 bases at J, with 3 bases between. The CDR3 is 13 amino acids. Here the CDR3 reads CASSFNSGNTIYF. For the CDR3, the DNA is TGTGCCAGCAGTTTCAACTCTGGAAACACCATATATTTT.

This rearrangement joins TRBV7-9 to TRBJ2-5; tentative D call: TRBD1 (5 bases). The length of the CDR3 is 14 residues. Germline lookup yields CDR1 SEHNR and CDR2 FQNEAQ (reference sequence). The V end lost 5 bases, the J end lost 4 bases, and 14 bases lay between the germline ends. As DNA, the CDR3 is TGTGCCAGCAGCCGATCCAGCCAGGGAGAGACCCAGTACTTC. It translates to CASSRSSQGETQYF. The full variable domain, completed using reference TRBV7-9 and TRBJ2-5, is DTGVSQNPRHKITKRGQNVTFRCDPISEHNRLYWYRQTLGQGPEFLTYFQNEAQLEKSRLLSDRFSAERPKGSFSTLEIQRTEQGDSAMYLCASSRSSQGETQYFGPGTRLLVL.

This clonotype was counted at least ten times. The V and J genes are TRBV6-5 and TRBJ2-7, with D tentatively TRBD2 (6 bases). The CDR3 loop spans 16 amino acids. The germline V and J ends were trimmed by 2 bases and 5 bases, with 19 bases remaining between them. The germline V gene has CDR1 MNHEY and CDR2 SVGAGI. CDR3 in amino acids: CASSYGMGGSVDEQYF. The CDR3 nucleotides are TGTGCCAGCAGTTACGGGATGGGGGGTTCGGTTGACGAGCAGTACTTC.

This clonotype showed up many times. V usage is TRBV30 and J usage is TRBJ1-5; D gene unclear. The germline CDR1 and CDR2 sequences are GTSNPN and SVGIG (reference sequence). The CDR3 runs 13 residues. V lost 4 bases and J lost 0, with 7 bases in between. Here the CDR3 reads CAWTRNSNQPQHF. The CDR3 nucleotides read TGTGCCTGGACCCGGAATAGCAATCAGCCCCAGCATTTT.

This clonotype has only a few counts. A read error likely explains this, since a far larger clone differs by one base. The chain is built from TRBV7-2 and TRBJ2-7; TRBD2 aligns across 7 bases. The CDR3 contains 17 residues. CDR1 SGHTA and CDR2 FQGNSA come from the germline V gene. V lost 5 bases to trimming and J lost 7 bases; unmatched junction nucleotides: 20. The CDR3 sequence: CASSPKRGGSGYNEQYF. The CDR3 region has the DNA TGTGCCAGCAGCCCTAAGCGGGGTGGTAGCGGCTACAATGAGCAGTACTTC.

The chain links TRBV2 to TRBJ1-5; D gene unclear. CDR3 length equals 17 residues. The germline V and J ends were trimmed by 3 bases and 1 base, with 16 bases remaining between them. Germline assignment: CDR1 SNHLY and CDR2 FYNNEI. The CDR3 DNA reads TGTGCCAGCAGTGAGGGTGGGCACAGTCTAAGCAATCAGCCCCAGCATTTT. It is translated as CASSEGGHSLSNQPQHF. Using reference TRBV2 and TRBJ1-5 for the parts outside the CDR3, the full variable domain is EPEVTQTPSHQVTQMGQEVILRCVPISNHLYFYWYRQILGQKVEFLVSFYNNEISEKSEIFDDQFSVERPDGSNFTLKIRSTKLEDSAMYFCASSEGGHSLSNQPQHFGDGTRLSIL.

This clonotype has ten or more counts. The CDR3 sequence is CASRGGPETQYF. The CDR3 coding sequence is TGTGCCAGCAGGGGGGGCCCAGAGACCCAGTACTTC. V and J are TRBV27 and TRBJ2-1; either TRBD1 or TRBD2 may supply D (6 bases each). The J call is uncertain, as TRBJ2-5 better fits the DNA end. CDR3 size: 12 residues. The germline V gene has CDR1 MNHEY and CDR2 SMNVEV (reference sequence).

This clonotype occurred a few times. The genes are TRBV15 and TRBJ2-7, with 7 bases that match TRBD2. In germline, CDR1 is LNHNV, CDR2 YYDKDF (reference sequence). V lost 4 bases, J lost 4 bases, and 10 bases stayed unmatched. The CDR3 contains 15 residues. The CDR3 reads CATSKWSSGGYEQYF. The CDR3 bases are TGTGCCACCAGCAAGTGGTCTAGCGGAGGGTACGAGCAGTACTTC.

This clonotype came up many times. The rearrangement joins TRBV27 to TRBJ1-1; D is uncertain. Germline V gene lookup returns CDR1 MNHEY and CDR2 SMNVEV (reference sequence). The CDR3 contains 13 residues. Between the trimmed V and J ends, which lost 5 bases and 6 bases, there was a span of 13 bases. The CDR3 here is CASSPGAGPEAFF. The DNA of the CDR3 is TGTGCCAGCAGTCCTGGAGCTGGGCCTGAAGCTTTCTTT.

This clonotype was counted ten times or more. This chain joins TRBV20-1 and TRBJ1-5, with D possibly TRBD1 on 5 matching bases. V was pared by 0 bases and J by 11 bases, with 17 bases between. The length of the CDR3 is 14 residues. The germline gives CDR1 DFQATT, CDR2 SNEGSKA (reference sequence). CDR3 protein: CSARDQGAGVTQHF. DNA of the CDR3: TGCAGTGCTAGAGATCAGGGTGCCGGAGTGACCCAGCATTTT.

The table lists this clonotype with many counts. This chain connects TRBV6-2 or TRBV6-3 to TRBJ2-7; 9 bases are a match to TRBD1. CDR3 length: 15 residues. Germline V gene data show CDR1 as MNHEY and CDR2 as SVGEGT. With V trimmed by 0 bases and J by 0 bases, 0 bases remained unmatched. This CDR3 is CASSYSTGGSYEQYF. CDR3 nucleotide sequence: TGTGCCAGCAGTTACTCGACAGGGGGCTCCTACGAGCAGTACTTC.